The 24 T cell receptor beta chains in this list originate from one sample, sequenced in a study of T-cell reconstitution after alpha-beta-depleted transplantation in children (dated by TCRdb to between 2015 and 2016). Receptor libraries were prepared by PCR. Sequencing was carried out with an Illumina HiSeq 2500. TCR library preparation used molecular barcoding, with unique molecular identifiers applied to normalize quantification of the TCRbeta repertoire. TCRdb redid the processing of the public reads, applying fastp at Q25 and MiXCR, and retained in-frame beta chains. Rows with a matching CDR3 protein are joined into one entry that keeps the most common DNA and genes. In all, the sample holds fewer than 550,000 distinct CDR3 sequences, and 9.5% to 13% of those were seen once. Together, the top ten hold roughly 5.1% of the sample. The source was PBMCs from the stem cell graft donor, collected from the stem cell graft. These receptors were obtained from a human donor who donated a stem cell graft to a child with acute myeloid leukemia.

This chain joins TRBV2 and TRBJ1-1; the D is unclear. This CDR3 is 12 amino acids long. V was clipped by 9 bases and J by 0 bases, with 8 bases between them. In germline, CDR1 is SNHLY, CDR2 FYNNEI. The CDR3 bases are TGTGCCAGGCCAGACCTGAACACTGAAGCTTTCTTT. Its translation is CARPDLNTEAFF. Using reference TRBV2 and TRBJ1-1 for the parts outside the CDR3, the full variable domain is EPEVTQTPSHQVTQMGQEVILRCVPISNHLYFYWYRQILGQKVEFLVSFYNNEISEKSEIFDDQFSVERPDGSNFTLKIRSTKLEDSAMYFCARPDLNTEAFFGQGTRLTVV.

This clonotype is judged medium-sized (0.01 to 0.1%). The CDR3 spells CSARDRDSLTYEQYF. The CDR3 nucleotides are TGCAGTGCTAGAGATCGGGACAGCCTAACCTACGAGCAGTACTTC. The rearrangement uses TRBV20-1 and TRBJ2-7, with 7 bases that match TRBD1. The length of the CDR3 is 15 residues. Germline trimming cut 0 bases from V and 2 bases from J; bases unmatched to any gene: 7. CDR1 and CDR2 (germline): DFQATT, SNEGSKA (reference sequence).

This clonotype was observed at least ten times. A read error may be the cause here, since a much bigger clone is one base away. CDR3 in DNA: TGTGCCAGCAGCGGGTACTCTGGGGCCAACGGCCTGACTTTC. Its protein is CASSGYSGANGLTF. The chain has TRBV3-1 and TRBJ2-6; tentative D call: TRBD1 (5 bases). The CDR3 loop spans 14 amino acids. Per the germline V gene, CDR1 is LGHDT and CDR2 is YNNKEL (reference sequence).

This clonotype was observed at least ten times. The chain carries TRBV20-1 and TRBJ2-7; D possibly corresponds to TRBD2 (6 bases). Per the germline V gene, CDR1 is DFQATT and CDR2 is SNEGSKA (reference sequence). The CDR3 totals 13 residues. V was pared by 3 bases and J by 0 bases, with 9 bases between. DNA of the CDR3: TGCAGTGCTAGGGGCGGGACCTCCTACGAGCAGTACGTC. Translated, it gives CSARGGTSYEQYV.

The chain carries TRBV20-1 and TRBJ2-1, with D hard to call. Germline values: CDR1 DFQATT, CDR2 SNEGSKA (reference sequence). The CDR3 runs to 16 residues. V gave up 1 base and J gave up 1 base, with 14 bases separating them. The CDR3 region is CSARAVGSQSYNEQFF. The CDR3 DNA reads TGCAGTGCTAGAGCGGTAGGAAGTCAGTCCTACAATGAGCAGTTCTTC.

A word on this clonotype: This sequence may be a read error, since a much larger clone differs from it by one base. DNA for the CDR3: TGCAGCTATGGGTTGGGACAGGGCCAAGAGACCCAGTACTTC. Translated: CSYGLGQGQETQYF. The genes are TRBV29-1 and TRBJ2-5, with TRBD1 identical over 9 bases. The CDR3 runs 14 residues. V was pared by 8 bases and J by 1 base, with 8 bases of the junction left unmatched. The germline V gene encodes CDR1 SQVTM and CDR2 ANQGSEA.

In this sample, this clonotype turned up a few times. V is TRBV9 and J is TRBJ1-1; 12 positions match TRBD1. The CDR3 loop spans 18 amino acids. CDR1 is SGDLS and CDR2 is YYNGEE in the germline V gene. The V gene end was trimmed by 4 bases and the J gene end by 11 bases; junction bases not matched to a gene: 21. The DNA for the CDR3 is TGTGCCAGCAGCTTCAAACCGGGACAGGGGGCGCTTGAAGTGGATGCTTTCTTT. Its protein is CASSFKPGQGALEVDAFF.

This clonotype has just a few counts. The V and J genes are TRBV20-1 and TRBJ2-2; D possibly corresponds to TRBD2 (5 bases). This CDR3 spans 14 amino acids. Germline CDR1 is DFQATT and CDR2 is SNEGSKA (reference sequence). Trimming took off 5 bases at V and 3 bases at J, with 13 bases between the two ends. The CDR3 nucleotides read TGCAGTGCTCTTGCCGGAGGAGACACCGGGGAGCTGTTTTTT. As protein: CSALAGGDTGELFF.

In this sample, this clonotype turned up a few times. The chain employs TRBV5-1 and TRBJ2-7; no reliable D call. Trimming removed 0 bases at V and 1 base at J, with 14 bases between. This CDR3 is built from 16 residues. In germline, CDR1 is SGHRS, CDR2 YFSETQ. This CDR3 reads CASSLAGSGHSYEQYF. The CDR3 region has the DNA TGCGCCAGCAGCTTGGCCGGCTCAGGCCATTCCTACGAGCAGTACTTC.

The chain combines TRBV7-2 with TRBJ2-4; the D is unclear. Germline CDR1 SGHTA, CDR2 FQGNSA. The CDR3 runs to 16 residues. The germline V and J ends were trimmed by 5 bases and 0 bases, with 14 bases remaining between them. CDR3: CASSPGLTLAKNIQYF. CDR3 coding DNA: TGTGCCAGCAGCCCCGGTCTGACGCTAGCCAAAAACATTCAGTACTTC.

The chain has TRBV20-1 and TRBJ2-5; tentatively, D is TRBD2 (5 bases). The CDR3 covers 12 residues. V lost 3 bases, J lost 3 bases, and 8 bases lay in between. The germline gives CDR1 DFQATT, CDR2 SNEGSKA (reference sequence). DNA of the CDR3: TGCAGTGCTAGCGACGGGGAAGAGACCCAGTACTTC. Residues: CSASDGEETQYF.

The sample holds a few counts of this clonotype. The chain uses TRBV10-3 and TRBJ2-7, with D tentatively TRBD1 or TRBD2 (5 bases each). V was pared by 2 bases and J by 1 base, with 9 bases between. This CDR3 spans 14 amino acids. CDR1 is ENHRY, CDR2 SYGVKD, per germline. The CDR3 loop is CAISERGRSYEQYV. In nucleotides, the CDR3 is TGTGCCATCAGTGAGCGGGGACGGTCCTACGAGCAGTACGTC.

This clonotype has just one count. This rearrangement joins TRBV12-3 or TRBV12-4 to TRBJ1-1; a weak D match, TRBD1 (6 bases). V shed 6 bases and J shed 1 base, with 9 bases lying between them. This CDR3 has 13 amino acids. For the CDR3, the DNA is TGTGCCAGCAGGGGGACATCGAACACTGAAGCTTTCTTT. Amino acids: CASRGTSNTEAFF.

This clonotype came up a few times. The V gene is TRBV5-1, the J gene TRBJ2-3; TRBD2 aligns across 9 bases. The germline V gene encodes CDR1 SGHRS and CDR2 YFSETQ. Losses at the gene ends were 2 bases for V and 4 bases for J; bases not matched to a gene: 5. The CDR3 runs 15 residues. The CDR3 sequence is CASSLAGGSPDTQYF. The CDR3 bases are TGCGCCAGCAGCTTAGCGGGGGGATCCCCAGATACGCAGTATTTT. Using reference TRBV5-1 and TRBJ2-3 for the parts outside the CDR3, the full variable domain is KAGVTQTPRYLIKTRGQQVTLSCSPISGHRSVSWYQQTPGQGLQFLFEYFSETQRNKGNFPGRFSGRQFSNSRSEMNVSTLELGDSALYLCASSLAGGSPDTQYFGPGTRLTVL.

This clonotype was counted at least ten times. This chain joins TRBV20-1 and TRBJ2-3; 11 positions match TRBD2. The CDR3 has 14 amino acids. The J segment lost 3 bases and the V segment lost 5 bases, leaving 4 bases of the junction unmatched. Germline assignment: CDR1 DFQATT and CDR2 SNEGSKA (reference sequence). The CDR3 DNA follows: TGCAGTGCTGGGGGACTAGCGGCTACAGATACGCAGTATTTT. Its translation is CSAGGLAATDTQYF.

This clonotype was counted only a few times. J is TRBJ2-6 and V is TRBV5-1, with 9 bases matching TRBD1. V was pared by 4 bases and J by 1 base, with 9 bases of the junction left unmatched. The germline V gene encodes CDR1 SGHRS and CDR2 YFSETQ. CDR3 length: 18 residues. The CDR3 nucleotides read TGCGCCAGCAGCGTCTGGACAGGGGTGATATCTGGGGCCAACGTCCTGACTTTC. Translated, it gives CASSVWTGVISGANVLTF.

The chain has TRBV9 and TRBJ2-7; D not resolved. Germline CDR1 SGDLS, CDR2 YYNGEE. This CDR3 has 14 amino acids. V was trimmed by 4 bases and J by 2 bases, leaving 13 bases between them. The CDR3 DNA reads TGTGCCAGCAGCTTAGGTTCCCAAGCCTACGAGCAGTACTTC. This encodes CASSLGSQAYEQYF.

The chain couples TRBV7-2 to TRBJ2-3; 7 nucleotides line up with TRBD2. CDR1 is SGHTA and CDR2 is FQGNSA in the germline V gene. This CDR3 contains 16 residues. After removal of 5 bases from V and 6 bases from J, the junction contained 14 bases not matched to a gene. The CDR3 loop reads CASSPRLAARGDTQYF. In nucleotides, the CDR3 is TGTGCCAGCAGCCCTCGTCTAGCGGCCCGGGGGGATACGCAGTATTTT.

CDR3: CASSVEGFRETQYF. CDR3 bases: TGTGCCAGCAGCGTAGAAGGATTTAGGGAGACCCAGTACTTC. The rearrangement joins TRBV9 to TRBJ2-5; no clear D gene. From germline, CDR1 is SGDLS and CDR2 YYNGEE. Trimming shortened V by 0 bases and J by 5 bases, and 11 bases separated the two germline ends. The CDR3 extends over 14 amino acids.

The chain links TRBV20-1 to TRBJ2-3, with 9 bases identical to TRBD2. J gave up 6 bases and V 5 bases, and 6 bases lay outside the gene matches. The CDR3 loop spans 13 amino acids. Looked up from germline, CDR1 is DFQATT and CDR2 is SNEGSKA (reference sequence). The CDR3 protein is CSAYSGGGDTQYF. The CDR3 bases are TGCAGTGCTTATAGCGGGGGCGGGGATACGCAGTATTTT.

This clonotype was picked up a small number of times. The rearrangement uses TRBV6-5 and TRBJ2-1, with 11 bases lining up with TRBD2. CDR1 MNHEY and CDR2 SVGAGI come from the germline V gene. The CDR3 is made up of 17 amino acids. Losses at the gene ends were 2 bases for V and 9 bases for J; bases not matched to a gene: 12. CDR3 sequence reads: CASSYRGTSGRKGEQFF. Here the CDR3 DNA reads TGTGCCAGCAGTTACCGGGGAACTAGCGGGAGAAAGGGTGAGCAGTTCTTC.

The chain recombines TRBV12-3 or TRBV12-4 with TRBJ2-7; D unclear. CDR3 length: 13 residues. V was shortened by 3 bases and J by 6 bases, with 12 bases between the two germline ends. The CDR3 region is CASSLGMTSEQYF. DNA for the CDR3: TGTGCCAGCAGTTTGGGTATGACAAGCGAGCAGTACTTC.

This clonotype came up a few times. This chain uses TRBV5-1 with TRBJ2-2, with D perhaps matching TRBD1 or TRBD2 (6 bases each). Germline CDR1 reads SGHRS; CDR2 reads YFSETQ. Trimming shortened V by 4 bases and J by 6 bases, and 13 bases separated the two germline ends. The CDR3 runs to 14 residues. For the CDR3, the DNA is TGCGCCAGCAGCGTACTCGGGGGCTCCGGGGAGCTGTTTTTT. Its protein product is CASSVLGGSGELFF.

In its sample, this clonotype was seen a few times. The rearrangement uses TRBV12-3 or TRBV12-4 and TRBJ1-5; D possibly corresponds to TRBD1 (5 bases). The CDR3 is 14 residues long. Deletions cut 3 bases from V and 7 bases from J, with 13 bases between. CDR3 bases: TGTGCCAGCAGTTTTTCAGGGAAGTTACAGCCCCAGCATTTT. Its protein product is CASSFSGKLQPQHF.